Following are 6 T cell receptor beta chains from one sample sequenced in a study of T cells after posttransplantation cyclophosphamide. Controls had myeloablative marrow grafts with methotrexate and calcineurin inhibitor, sampled at 1 year. Clones were read by immunoSEQ multiplex PCR, and TCRdb kept only the in-frame ones, dropping some. The sample includes about 9,900 clones, around nine tenths of them seen just once. Sequences were derived from PBMCs, sampled after an allogeneic stem cell transplant with a calcineurin inhibitor and methotrexate. These receptor sequences come from a male patient between 25 and 39 years old who received an allogeneic stem cell transplant from an unrelated donor, was CMV-positive, and had no GVHD. Some T cells may be supplied by the graft donor.

The CDR3 sequence is CASRLQRPSQETQYF. The CDR3 DNA reads TGTGCAAGTCGCCTGCAACGTCCCTCCCAGGAGACCCAGTACTTC. V usage is TRBV12-2 and J usage is TRBJ2-5; the table's TRBD1 call for D was not verified on the DNA. TRBV12-2 is recorded as a pseudogene. The CDR3 has 15 residues.

The chain links TRBV4-1 to TRBJ2-7; no clear D gene. The CDR3 sequence is 14 residues long. CDR1 is MGHRA, CDR2 YSYEKL, per germline. Trimming took 1 base from V and 4 from J, leaving 11 bases between them. Written as DNA, the CDR3 is TGCGCCAGCAGCCAAGTTGGCCTACTATACGAGCAGTACTTC. It yields the protein CASSQVGLLYEQYF.

This sequence joins TRBV4-3 and TRBJ2-3; D is unclear. The CDR3 is made up of 14 amino acids. Per the germline V gene, CDR1 is LGHNA and CDR2 is YSLEER. V lost 4 bases and J lost 7, with 15 bases in between. CDR3 nucleotide sequence: TGCGCCAGCAGCCCTCGAGTCAATTATAATACGCAGTATTTT. This encodes CASSPRVNYNTQYF.

The rearrangement joins TRBV11-3 to TRBJ1-3; D may be TRBD1 (6 bases). Per germline, CDR1 SGHNT and CDR2 YENEEA. The CDR3 runs 15 residues. Between the trimmed V and J ends, which lost 2 bases and 7 bases, there was a span of 15 bases. The CDR3 spells CASSLYSRGGNTIYF. The CDR3 DNA reads as TGTGCCAGCAGCTTATATAGCAGGGGAGGGAACACCATATATTTT. Filled out from reference TRBV11-3 and TRBJ1-3, the complete variable domain reads EAGVVQSPRYKIIEKKQPVAFWCNPISGHNTLYWYLQNLGQGPELLIRYENEEAVDDSQLPKDRFSAERLKGVDSTLKIQPAELGDSAVYLCASSLYSRGGNTIYFGEGSWLTVV.

The chain uses TRBV7-2 and TRBJ2-3, with 14 positions matching TRBD2. The J segment lost 4 bases and the V segment lost 5 bases, leaving 2 bases of the junction unmatched. From germline, CDR1 is SGHTA and CDR2 FQGNSA. The CDR3 has 15 residues. The CDR3 DNA follows: TGTGCCAGCAGCCGGACTAGCGGGAGGCCAGATACGCAGTATTTT. This translates into CASSRTSGRPDTQYF.

The genes are TRBV5-1 and TRBJ2-3; 11 bases are a match to TRBD2. The CDR3 sequence is 15 residues long. Looked up from germline, CDR1 is SGHRS and CDR2 is YFSETQ. The V and J ends lost 9 bases and 8 bases, in that order; junction bases with no gene match: 14. The CDR3 nucleotides read TGCGCCATCATTAGCGGGAGGGCCATTAGAGGTACGCAGTATTTT. It encodes CAIISGRAIRGTQYF.